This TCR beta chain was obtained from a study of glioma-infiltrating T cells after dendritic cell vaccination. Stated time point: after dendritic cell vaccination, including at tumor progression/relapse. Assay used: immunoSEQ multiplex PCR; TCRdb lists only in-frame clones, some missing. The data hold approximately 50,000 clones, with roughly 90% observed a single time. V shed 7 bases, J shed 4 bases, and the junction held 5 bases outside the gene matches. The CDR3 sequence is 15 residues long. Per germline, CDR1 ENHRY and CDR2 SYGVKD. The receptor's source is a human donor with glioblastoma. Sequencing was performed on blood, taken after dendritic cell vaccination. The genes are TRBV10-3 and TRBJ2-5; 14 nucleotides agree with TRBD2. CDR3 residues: CAINEGTSGRETQYF. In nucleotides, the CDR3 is TGTGCCATCAATGAAGGGACTAGCGGGAGAGAGACCCAGTACTTC.